This T cell receptor (beta chain) was sequenced in a study of T cells in Graves' hyperthyroidism and ophthalmopathy (dated by TCRdb to about 2019). Regarding the study in general: Peripheral blood was sampled at the time of initial diagnosis, prior to any treatment. For training and testing, the 100 patients in the discovery cohort were randomly divided in a 7:3 ratio. Whether ophthalmopathy could be predicted prospectively was tested in an independent validation cohort made up of about 18 hyperthyroidism patients plus 17 patients who later progressed to ophthalmopathy. A discovery cohort of fewer than 110 patients, approximately 44 with Graves' ophthalmopathy and more than 55 with stable Graves' hyperthyroidism, was used to find distinguishing TCR V-J signatures. After blood sampling, hyperthyroidism patients were treated with methimazole at a starting dose of 30 mg daily, and ophthalmopathy patients were treated with high-dose intravenous methylprednisolone. Thyroid tissue and blood T-cell repertoires from six Graves' hyperthyroidism patients were also compared in the study. The paper describes TCR Vbeta CDR3 sequencing of fewer than 150 peripheral blood samples, made up of roughly 40 ophthalmopathy patients, around 78 hyperthyroidism patients and roughly 17 progressor patients.

What the research found in general, with its limitations: Most expanded thyroid clonotypes (frequency above 0.001) were also found in blood, which suggests that blood repertoires may mirror thyroid immune responses. During validation, the model predicted progression to ophthalmopathy a median of around six months ahead of onset, with around 65% sensitivity and about 72% specificity. No statistical method was used to set the sample size in advance, and investigators knew the group allocation. Ophthalmopathy was separated from stable hyperthyroidism by a 13 V-J signature model, with about 86% sensitivity and just over 81% specificity obtained in cross-validation and 80%/75% obtained in testing.

The CDR3 spans 16 residues, from the cysteine through the phenylalanine. Left in the record is the CDR3 DNA by itself, 48 bases read in frame from the first base. The junction shows trimming of 2 bases on V and 3 bases on J, plus 16 bases between the germline ends. The germline V gene specifies MNHEY as CDR1 and SVGAGI as CDR2. Graves' hyperthyroidism was defined as stable when no progression to ophthalmopathy occurred over 18 months of follow-up. Hyperthyroidism patients were aged 18 to 65 years and newly diagnosed, with disease duration of less than 2 months. Any patient with an uncontrolled infection, another autoimmune disease, pregnancy or lactation was excluded. Clinical symptoms, serum thyroxine and TRAb, thyroid ultrasound, and orbital computed tomography formed the basis for the diagnoses. Ficoll-Paque density gradient centrifugation was used to isolate PBMCs from 8 to 10 ml of fresh peripheral blood. Total RNA was extracted with Trizol reagent, and quality was checked on an Agilent 2100 Bioanalyzer.

This clonotype was counted at least ten times. The target of this receptor is not known. The record has no base qualities; no much larger clone is one base away. TCR beta CDR3 regions were amplified from RNA transcripts. A first-round RT-PCR of the TCR CDR3 used the HTBI primer set with the Qiagen OneStep RT-PCR kit. The libraries were constructed in a second round of multiplex PCR and then size-selected and purified. Paired-end sequencing of the libraries was performed with 100 bp reads on an Illumina HiSeq2000. Regarding the original processing steps: SOAPnuke was used to process the raw data, throwing out any read that contained adapters or uncalled bases, had a mean Phred below 15, or lacked an exact constant-primer or identifier match. High-quality paired reads were merged using COPE v1.2.5, and each unique nucleotide sequence was defined as a clonotype. Clonotypes were aligned to IMGT TRBV, TRBD and TRBJ reference segments using MiTCR v1.1. Only V-J combinations with frequency above 0.0001, covering about 99% of repertoires, were analysed. A TCS score was defined as the ratio between F50 (clonal expansion) and ExV (chaos), using BLOSUM62-based TCRdist between CDR3 peptides within each V-J. Welch's t-statistics and random forest reduced 500 to 650 V-J features to roughly 13, which were used in a naive Bayes classifier (R e1071). TCRdb reprocessed the public reads (quality trimming at Q25 with fastp, clone calling with MiXCR) and kept in-frame beta chains. Each entry merges the rows of one CDR3 protein and shows their most common DNA and genes. The V and J calls were determined by TCRdb, not by the authors. Within this sample are 400,000 to 600,000 distinct CDR3 sequences, with under 25% of them counted one time only. The top ten constitute 26% of the sample.

Sequencing was carried out using blood. The rearranged segments are TRBV6-5 and TRBJ1-1, and possibly TRBD1, on 6 matching bases. The receptor's source is a man aged 18 to 29 with Graves' hyperthyroidism. The CDR3 is CASSYGEGGEYTEAFF. In nucleotides, the sequence is TGTGCCAGCAGTTACGGGGAGGGGGGCGAGTACACTGAAGCTTTCTTT.